Listed below are T cell receptor beta chains from one sample, sequenced in a study of cytomegalovirus exposure and HLA in healthy donors. The repertoire was sequenced with immunoSEQ multiplex PCR; TCRdb's copy has only in-frame clones and lacks some. The sample holds more than 95,000 clones, 81% seen once. The specimen sequenced was PBMCs. These receptors originate from a man aged 18 to 30 in good health and CMV-seronegative. CDR3s include the opening cysteine and the closing phenylalanine or tryptophan. Fields, in order: CDR3 DNA, CDR3 protein, clone size, CDR3 length, J gene, D gene, V gene. The D gene is left open where the match is weak. The size entry is marked missing in some rows and otherwise reads once, few, many or a size class.

cdr3_nt: TGTGCCAGCAGTTACTCGATAGCGGGGACCCTCGACGAGCAGTACTTC
cdr3_aa: CASSYSIAGTLDEQYF
clone_size: -
cdr3_length: 16
j_call: TRBJ2-7
d_call: TRBD2
v_call: TRBV6-5

cdr3_nt: TGCGCCAGCAGTTGGCTAGCGGGGGCAGATACGCAGTATTTT
cdr3_aa: CASSWLAGADTQYF
clone_size: -
cdr3_length: 14
j_call: TRBJ2-3
d_call: TRBD2
v_call: TRBV10-2

cdr3_nt: TGTGCCAGCAGCACCCGGGATTGGGGCACTGAAGCTTTCTTT
cdr3_aa: CASSTRDWGTEAFF
clone_size: few
cdr3_length: 14
j_call: TRBJ1-1
d_call: -
v_call: TRBV9

cdr3_nt: TGTGCCACCAGCCGTAGTCCCTATGGCTACACCTTC
cdr3_aa: CATSRSPYGYTF
clone_size: -
cdr3_length: 12
j_call: TRBJ1-2
d_call: -
v_call: TRBV15

cdr3_nt: TGTGCCAGCAGACGCGGACAGCAGAATGAAAAACTGTTTTTT
cdr3_aa: CASRRGQQNEKLFF
clone_size: -
cdr3_length: 14
j_call: TRBJ1-4
d_call: -
v_call: TRBV5-5

cdr3_nt: TGTGCCAGCAGGGAGGTCCGGAGGGCTTTCTTT
cdr3_aa: CASREVRRAFF
clone_size: -
cdr3_length: 11
j_call: TRBJ1-1
d_call: -
v_call: TRBV2

cdr3_nt: TGTGCCACCAGCAGAGGTCGGGGATTGGGGGGCTACGAGCAGTACTTC
cdr3_aa: CATSRGRGLGGYEQYF
clone_size: -
cdr3_length: 16
j_call: TRBJ2-7
d_call: -
v_call: TRBV15

cdr3_nt: TGTGCCACCAGCAAGACCAGGGGGCTAACGACGTACAATGAGCAGTTCTTC
cdr3_aa: CATSKTRGLTTYNEQFF
clone_size: -
cdr3_length: 17
j_call: TRBJ2-1
d_call: TRBD1
v_call: TRBV15

cdr3_nt: TGTGCCAGCGCCCTTTTAGGGGGGGGGCCGGATACGCAGTATTTT
cdr3_aa: CASALLGGGPDTQYF
clone_size: -
cdr3_length: 15
j_call: TRBJ2-3
d_call: -
v_call: TRBV6-5

cdr3_nt: TGTGCCAGTAGTATCCGCAATCAGGGGGCTGGTGGCTACACCTTC
cdr3_aa: CASSIRNQGAGGYTF
clone_size: -
cdr3_length: 15
j_call: TRBJ1-2
d_call: TRBD1
v_call: TRBV19

cdr3_nt: TGTGCCAGCATTTCACTGAGCGACGGCGGGGTGGCGCCGAACACTGAAGCTTTCTTT
cdr3_aa: CASISLSDGGVAPNTEAFF
clone_size: -
cdr3_length: 19
j_call: TRBJ1-1
d_call: -
v_call: TRBV13

cdr3_nt: TGTGCCAGCAGCTTAAGACAGACAGATACGCAGTATTTT
cdr3_aa: CASSLRQTDTQYF
clone_size: -
cdr3_length: 13
j_call: TRBJ2-3
d_call: -
v_call: TRBV11-2

cdr3_nt: TGTGCCAGCAGGGGTTTTGAAGCTTTCTTT
cdr3_aa: CASRGFEAFF
clone_size: once
cdr3_length: 10
j_call: TRBJ1-1
d_call: -
v_call: TRBV19

cdr3_nt: TGTGCCAGCAGTGATTCGATAAGGGGTGGAAGCAATCAGCCCCAGCATTTT
cdr3_aa: CASSDSIRGGSNQPQHF
clone_size: -
cdr3_length: 17
j_call: TRBJ1-5
d_call: -
v_call: TRBV6-4

cdr3_nt: TGTGCCAGCAGCATCCAGGGACAGGCGGGGTATCTGAAGACAGATACGCAGTATTTT
cdr3_aa: CASSIQGQAGYLKTDTQYF
clone_size: -
cdr3_length: 19
j_call: TRBJ2-3
d_call: TRBD1
v_call: TRBV9

cdr3_nt: TGTGCCAGCAGTGCCAGGAACATTCAGTACTTC
cdr3_aa: CASSARNIQYF
clone_size: -
cdr3_length: 11
j_call: TRBJ2-4
d_call: -
v_call: TRBV25-1

cdr3_nt: TGTGCCAGCAGTGGGGACAGGGGGCTAGGCTATGGCTACACCTTC
cdr3_aa: CASSGDRGLGYGYTF
clone_size: few
cdr3_length: 15
j_call: TRBJ1-2
d_call: TRBD1
v_call: TRBV2

cdr3_nt: TGTGCCAGCAGCCAACGGGACAGGGGCTACGAGCAGTACTTC
cdr3_aa: CASSQRDRGYEQYF
clone_size: -
cdr3_length: 14
j_call: TRBJ2-7
d_call: TRBD1
v_call: TRBV5-6

cdr3_nt: TGTGCCAGCTCACCACAGGGGGCCGGGGGGGGCACTGAAGCTTTCTTT
cdr3_aa: CASSPQGAGGGTEAFF
clone_size: -
cdr3_length: 16
j_call: TRBJ1-1
d_call: TRBD1
v_call: TRBV18